The present TCR beta chain was sequenced within a study of T cell responses to AZD1222 COVID-19 vaccine. Study results and caveats: Per reports, nearly half of all spike-specific TCRs target regions that are unmutated in variants. Baseline testing showed seropositivity in only 5 or 6 AZD1222 recipients.

This CDR3 region has 16 residues. After removal of 3 bases from V and 0 bases from J, the junction contained 8 bases not matched to a gene. Germline V gives CDR1 SGDLS, CDR2 YYNGEE. With regard to this clone: No antigen is known for it.

Libraries were prepared by immunoSEQ multiplex PCR; TCRdb keeps only in-frame clonotypes and omits some of them. The table lists roughly 200,000 clones, roughly 92% of them singletons, with 1% to 1.5% in the top ten. This sequence originates from an adult in good health. Here the sequenced sample was peripheral blood, taken on day 0 of AZD1222 vaccination. The chain has TRBV9 and TRBJ2-7, with TRBD1 matching over 8 bases. In nucleotides, the CDR3 is TGTGCCAGCAGCGGGAGGGGACAGGTCGACTCCTACGAGCAGTACTTC. Its translation: CASSGRGQVDSYEQYF.